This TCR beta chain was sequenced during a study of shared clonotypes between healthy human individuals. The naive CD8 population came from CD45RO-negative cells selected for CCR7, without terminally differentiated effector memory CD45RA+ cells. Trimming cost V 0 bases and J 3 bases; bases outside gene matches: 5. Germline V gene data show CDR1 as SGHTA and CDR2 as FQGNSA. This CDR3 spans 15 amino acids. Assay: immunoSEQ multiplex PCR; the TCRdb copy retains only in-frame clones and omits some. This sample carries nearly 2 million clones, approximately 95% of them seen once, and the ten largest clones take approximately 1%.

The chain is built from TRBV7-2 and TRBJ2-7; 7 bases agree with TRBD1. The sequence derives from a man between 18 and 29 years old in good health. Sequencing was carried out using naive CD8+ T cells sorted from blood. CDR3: CASSLAQGVFYEQYF. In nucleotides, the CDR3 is TGTGCCAGCAGCTTAGCCCAGGGGGTGTTCTACGAGCAGTACTTC.